This TCR beta chain originates from a study of OX40 agonist ivuxolimab in advanced cancers. Study-wide background: Treatment of patients was with ivuxolimab, an agonistic anti-OX40 (CD134) antibody. Earlier anti-PD-1, anti-PD-L1 or anti-CTLA-4 therapy was permitted; about 39% had received some.

TCRdb's copy holds only in-frame clones and misses some; the assay was immunoSEQ multiplex PCR. The sample contains 55,000 to 80,000 clones, around 85% of which appear only once. J lost 3 bases, V lost 4 bases, and 4 bases had no gene match. This CDR3 is 15 amino acids long. Looked up from germline, CDR1 is SEHNR and CDR2 is FQNEAQ (reference sequence). Sequenced here: CD4+ or CD8+ T cells sorted from blood, sampled in a trial of the OX40 agonist ivuxolimab. The chain joins TRBV7-9 to TRBJ1-5; 9 nucleotides agree with TRBD1. This TCR derives from an adult with an advanced solid tumor such as melanoma, head and neck, liver or kidney cancer. Here the CDR3 reads CASSSGQGPNQPQHF. In DNA form, the CDR3 reads TGTGCCAGCAGCTCCGGACAGGGGCCCAATCAGCCCCAGCATTTT.